This note documents a single T cell receptor beta chain sequence. This sample stems from a study of blood T cell repertoires in COVID-19. Study as a whole: Samples came from the United States, Italy and Spain, spanning acute and convalescent COVID-19.

Using immunoSEQ multiplex PCR, the repertoire was profiled, and TCRdb retains in-frame clones only, with some absent. This repertoire shows 85,000 to 100,000 clones, less than 85% found once; its top ten account for approximately 15%. This CDR3 has 15 residues. Trimming left V 7 bases short and J 1 base short, with 16 bases between. Germline CDR1 and CDR2: LNHDA and SQIVND (reference sequence). This sequence joins TRBV19 and TRBJ2-5, with a tentative D call TRBD2 (6 bases). This TCR derives from a woman aged 55 to 70 with acute or convalescent COVID-19. The sample was peripheral blood. The CDR3 protein is CASKLSSGVQETQYF. DNA of the CDR3: TGTGCCAGTAAATTGTCTTCGGGGGTCCAAGAGACCCAGTACTTC. The variable domain in full, with the rest retrieved from reference TRBV19 and TRBJ2-5, is DGGITQSPKYLFRKEGQNVTLSCEQNLNHDAMYWYRQDPGQGLRLIYYSQIVNDFQKGDIAEGYSVSREKKESFPLTVTSAQKNPTAFYLCASKLSSGVQETQYFGPGTRLLVL.